Listed below are T cell receptor beta chains from one sample, sequenced in a study of immune evolution from preneoplasia to lung adenocarcinoma. Profiled with immunoSEQ multiplex PCR; TCRdb holds only in-frame clones, not every one. The sample has 5,500 to 7,000 clones; roughly four fifths are singletons. The sequenced sample consisted of FFPE lung adenocarcinoma in situ tissue. Source of these receptors: a donor older than 65 with lung adenocarcinoma. The CDR3 runs from the conserved cysteine through the conserved F or W. A D gene is named only where the DNA matches it firmly. The size of a clone is reported for some rows only, either as once, few or many, or as a class for expanded clones.

V gene: TRBV27; CDR3 length: 15; D gene: TRBD1; J gene: TRBJ1-2; clone size: .; CDR3 protein: CASSPPGQALWGYTF; CDR3 DNA: TGTGCCAGCAGTCCCCCGGGACAGGCACTATGGGGCTACACCTTC
V gene: TRBV19; CDR3 length: 14; D gene: .; J gene: TRBJ1-3; clone size: few; CDR3 protein: CASSFRSSGNTIYF; CDR3 DNA: TGTGCCAGCAGCTTCAGGAGCTCTGGAAACACCATATATTTT
V gene: TRBV6-5; CDR3 length: 16; D gene: TRBD1; J gene: TRBJ1-2; clone size: .; CDR3 protein: CASSYRGTASRGGYTF; CDR3 DNA: TGTGCCAGCAGTTACCGAGGGACAGCTTCGCGGGGAGGCTACACCTTC
V gene: TRBV19; CDR3 length: 14; D gene: .; J gene: TRBJ1-1; clone size: .; CDR3 protein: CASSKGGRLTEAFF; CDR3 DNA: TGTGCCAGTAGTAAGGGTGGGCGGCTAACTGAAGCTTTCTTT
V gene: TRBV9; CDR3 length: 15; D gene: .; J gene: TRBJ1-2; clone size: few; CDR3 protein: CASSVTGQGHYGYTF; CDR3 DNA: TGTGCCAGCAGCGTAACAGGGCAGGGCCACTATGGCTACACCTTC
V gene: TRBV7-8; CDR3 length: 16; D gene: .; J gene: TRBJ1-3; clone size: .; CDR3 protein: CASSLVWAEAGNTIYF; CDR3 DNA: TGTGCCAGCAGCTTAGTATGGGCAGAGGCAGGAAACACCATATATTTT
V gene: TRBV5-4; CDR3 length: 14; D gene: TRBD1; J gene: TRBJ1-4; clone size: .; CDR3 protein: CASSFKGADEKLFF; CDR3 DNA: TGTGCCAGCAGCTTTAAGGGGGCTGATGAAAAACTGTTTTTT
V gene: TRBV9; CDR3 length: 16; D gene: TRBD1; J gene: TRBJ1-5; clone size: .; CDR3 protein: CASSPGTGRLGQPQHF; CDR3 DNA: TGTGCCAGCAGCCCAGGGACAGGGAGGTTGGGACAGCCCCAGCATTTT
V gene: TRBV10-2; CDR3 length: 13; D gene: .; J gene: TRBJ1-6; clone size: .; CDR3 protein: CASTTENNSPLHF; CDR3 DNA: TGCGCCAGCACGACAGAGAATAATTCACCCCTCCACTTT
V gene: TRBV28; CDR3 length: 13; D gene: TRBD1; J gene: TRBJ1-1; clone size: once; CDR3 protein: CASRGQTNTEAFF; CDR3 DNA: TGTGCCAGCAGGGGACAGACCAACACTGAAGCTTTCTTT
V gene: TRBV28; CDR3 length: 12; D gene: .; J gene: TRBJ1-1; clone size: .; CDR3 protein: CASSPPDSGAFF; CDR3 DNA: TGTGCCAGCAGTCCGCCGGACAGCGGAGCTTTCTTT
V gene: TRBV29-1; CDR3 length: 18; D gene: .; J gene: TRBJ1-2; clone size: .; CDR3 protein: CSVEESPRPKHRRYGYTF; CDR3 DNA: TGCAGCGTTGAAGAAAGTCCTCGTCCCAAGCACCGCCGTTATGGCTACACCTTC
V gene: TRBV5-4; CDR3 length: 15; D gene: .; J gene: TRBJ2-2; clone size: .; CDR3 protein: CASSFVGEDTGELFF; CDR3 DNA: TGTGCCAGCAGCTTCGTTGGGGAGGACACCGGGGAGCTGTTTTTT
V gene: TRBV23-1; CDR3 length: 14; D gene: .; J gene: TRBJ1-2; clone size: .; CDR3 protein: CASSPPGGFYGYTF; CDR3 DNA: TGCGCCAGCAGTCCCCCGGGGGGGTTCTATGGCTACACCTTC
V gene: TRBV4-1; CDR3 length: 16; D gene: .; J gene: TRBJ2-1; clone size: .; CDR3 protein: CASSQDGGGTYNEQFF; CDR3 DNA: TGCGCCAGCAGCCAAGATGGAGGGGGAACCTACAATGAGCAGTTCTTC
V gene: TRBV7-9; CDR3 length: 16; D gene: TRBD1; J gene: TRBJ1-1; clone size: .; CDR3 protein: CASSLGAIDRATEAFF; CDR3 DNA: TGTGCCAGCAGCTTAGGAGCGATCGACAGGGCCACTGAAGCTTTCTTT
V gene: TRBV19; CDR3 length: 15; D gene: .; J gene: TRBJ2-3; clone size: .; CDR3 protein: CASSIYGRGTDTQYF; CDR3 DNA: TGTGCCAGTAGTATATACGGGAGAGGAACAGATACGCAGTATTTT
V gene: TRBV13; CDR3 length: 17; D gene: .; J gene: TRBJ2-2; clone size: .; CDR3 protein: CASSILGRGSSTGELFF; CDR3 DNA: TGTGCCAGCAGCATACTTGGCAGGGGAAGTAGTACCGGGGAGCTGTTTTTT
V gene: TRBV5-6; CDR3 length: 16; D gene: .; J gene: TRBJ2-2; clone size: .; CDR3 protein: CASSLGWRTEAGELFF; CDR3 DNA: TGTGCCAGCAGCTTGGGGTGGAGGACGGAGGCCGGGGAGCTGTTTTTT
V gene: TRBV28; CDR3 length: 13; D gene: .; J gene: TRBJ1-2; clone size: .; CDR3 protein: CAIQGAENYGYTF; CDR3 DNA: TGTGCCATCCAGGGTGCCGAGAACTATGGCTACACCTTC
V gene: TRBV7-9; CDR3 length: 12; D gene: .; J gene: TRBJ2-3; clone size: .; CDR3 protein: CASSSTADTQYF; CDR3 DNA: TGTGCCAGCAGCTCGACGGCAGATACGCAGTATTTT
V gene: TRBV9; CDR3 length: 14; D gene: .; J gene: TRBJ1-6; clone size: .; CDR3 protein: CASSVVGGNSPLHF; CDR3 DNA: TGTGCCAGCAGCGTAGTGGGCGGTAATTCACCCCTCCACTTT
V gene: TRBV4-3; CDR3 length: 14; D gene: .; J gene: TRBJ1-2; clone size: .; CDR3 protein: CASSQDRTRGGYTF; CDR3 DNA: TGCGCCAGCAGCCAAGATAGGACACGGGGAGGCTACACCTTC
V gene: TRBV7-9; CDR3 length: 13; D gene: .; J gene: TRBJ1-1; clone size: .; CDR3 protein: CASSRGVNTEAFF; CDR3 DNA: TGTGCCAGCAGCCGTGGGGTGAACACTGAAGCTTTCTTT
V gene: TRBV5-6; CDR3 length: 13; D gene: .; J gene: TRBJ2-2; clone size: few; CDR3 protein: CASSLLNTGELFF; CDR3 DNA: TGTGCCAGCAGCTTGTTAAACACCGGGGAGCTGTTTTTT
V gene: TRBV18; CDR3 length: 13; D gene: .; J gene: TRBJ2-3; clone size: .; CDR3 protein: CAGTDSLTDTQYF; CDR3 DNA: TGTGCCGGAACAGACAGCCTGACAGATACGCAGTATTTT
V gene: TRBV4-1; CDR3 length: 15; D gene: TRBD1; J gene: TRBJ2-5; clone size: .; CDR3 protein: CASSQAGQVQETQYF; CDR3 DNA: TGCGCCAGCAGCCAAGCTGGACAGGTCCAAGAGACCCAGTACTTC
V gene: TRBV5-1; CDR3 length: 15; D gene: TRBD1; J gene: TRBJ2-5; clone size: .; CDR3 protein: CASSSDRVGQETQYF; CDR3 DNA: TGCGCCAGCAGCTCCGACAGGGTGGGACAAGAGACCCAGTACTTC
V gene: TRBV5-6; CDR3 length: 15; D gene: .; J gene: TRBJ1-2; clone size: .; CDR3 protein: CASSFLRGGKYGYTF; CDR3 DNA: TGTGCCAGCAGCTTTTTAAGGGGAGGAAAGTATGGCTACACCTTC
V gene: TRBV28; CDR3 length: 17; D gene: TRBD1; J gene: TRBJ2-6; clone size: .; CDR3 protein: CASSLVTGDPGANVLTF; CDR3 DNA: TGTGCCAGCAGTTTAGTGACAGGGGACCCTGGGGCCAACGTCCTGACTTTC
V gene: TRBV28; CDR3 length: 15; D gene: .; J gene: TRBJ1-1; clone size: few; CDR3 protein: CASSFLGTVNTEAFF; CDR3 DNA: TGTGCCAGCAGTTTTCTGGGGACGGTGAACACTGAAGCTTTCTTT
V gene: TRBV11-3; CDR3 length: 16; D gene: TRBD2; J gene: TRBJ2-7; clone size: .; CDR3 protein: CASSPPVLAGSYEQYF; CDR3 DNA: TGTGCCAGCAGCCCCCCGGTTCTAGCGGGGAGTTACGAGCAGTACTTC
V gene: TRBV5-1; CDR3 length: 12; D gene: .; J gene: TRBJ2-5; clone size: few; CDR3 protein: CASSLGKETQYF; CDR3 DNA: TGCGCCAGCAGCCTAGGGAAAGAGACCCAGTACTTC
V gene: TRBV18; CDR3 length: 14; D gene: TRBD1; J gene: TRBJ1-2; clone size: once; CDR3 protein: CASSPRDRGLGYTF; CDR3 DNA: TGTGCCAGCTCACCAAGGGACAGGGGGCTTGGCTACACCTTC
V gene: TRBV5-8; CDR3 length: 13; D gene: .; J gene: TRBJ2-5; clone size: .; CDR3 protein: CASSLASAQTQYF; CDR3 DNA: TGTGCCAGCAGCTTGGCTAGCGCGCAGACCCAGTACTTC
V gene: TRBV29-1; CDR3 length: 14; D gene: .; J gene: TRBJ2-1; clone size: .; CDR3 protein: CSVVPPGSYNEQFF; CDR3 DNA: TGCAGCGTTGTCCCCCCTGGCTCCTACAATGAGCAGTTCTTC